What follows describes a single T cell receptor beta chain. As yet, its antigen is unknown. As to treatment: around 19 received Ad26.COV2.S at low or high dose, single or two shots; several received placebo; per-sample allocation not given. All samples were drawn on day 63, counting from the first vaccine or placebo injection. This record comes from a study of Ad26.COV2.S vaccination and SARS-CoV-2 variants. Study-wide findings and caveats: Analyses that measured TCR breadth and depth may have underestimated total T cell responses.

J gave up 3 bases and V 2 bases, and 5 bases lay outside the gene matches. The germline V gene encodes CDR1 LNHDA and CDR2 SQIVND (reference sequence). This CDR3 region has 15 residues. Data came from immunoSEQ multiplex PCR; TCRdb stores just in-frame clones and leaves some out. Here the sample spans more than 300,000 clones, around 88% being singletons. The chain uses TRBV19 and TRBJ1-1; 8 positions match TRBD1. Material: peripheral blood, obtained in a trial of Ad26.COV2.S vaccine versus placebo. The clonotype originates from a person between 18 and 60 years old who received the Ad26.COV2.S COVID-19 vaccine or a placebo. CDR3 protein: CASSIQQGEDTEAFF. CDR3 DNA sequence: TGTGCCAGTAGTATACAACAGGGGGAAGACACTGAAGCTTTCTTT.